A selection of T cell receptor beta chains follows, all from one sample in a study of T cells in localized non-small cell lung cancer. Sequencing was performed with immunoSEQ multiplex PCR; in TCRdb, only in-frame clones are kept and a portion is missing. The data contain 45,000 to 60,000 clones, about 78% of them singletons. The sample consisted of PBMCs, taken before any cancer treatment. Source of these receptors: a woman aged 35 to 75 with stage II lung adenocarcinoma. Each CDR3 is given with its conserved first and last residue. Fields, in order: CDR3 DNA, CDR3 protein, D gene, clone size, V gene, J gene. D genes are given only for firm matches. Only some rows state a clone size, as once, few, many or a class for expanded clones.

TGTGCCAGTAGTATCAGACAGGGTGGTTCTAATCAGCCCCAGCATTTT	CASSIRQGGSNQPQHF	TRBD1	NA	TRBV19	TRBJ1-5
TGTGCCAGCACTCTAGGACAGCTGGCTGGAGGCACCATATATTTT	CASTLGQLAGGTIYF	NA	NA	TRBV2	TRBJ1-3
TGTGCCAGCAGTTCGCCCGGGACAGGGGGCATCCGTCAGCCCCAGCATTTT	CASSSPGTGGIRQPQHF	TRBD1	NA	TRBV28	TRBJ1-5
TGTGCCAGCAGCGTATGGGCTAGCGGGGCCTACGAGCAGTACTTC	CASSVWASGAYEQYF	TRBD2	NA	TRBV9	TRBJ2-7
TGTGCCAGCAGCTTTAATTTTGGAGACAGGGAGGGCAACACTGAAGCTTTCTTT	CASSFNFGDREGNTEAFF	TRBD1	NA	TRBV5-8	TRBJ1-1
TGTGCCAGCAGCTTGGGGACAGGGTCTGAAGCTTTCTTT	CASSLGTGSEAFF	TRBD1	few	TRBV5-4	TRBJ1-1
TGTGCCAGCTCACTTACCGGGACAGCAACTAATGAAAAACTGTTTTTT	CASSLTGTATNEKLFF	TRBD1	once	TRBV18	TRBJ1-4
TGTGCCAGCACCCCGGTTGCCAATGAGCAGTTCTTC	CASTPVANEQFF	NA	once	TRBV6-6	TRBJ2-1
TGTGCCAGCTCACCTTCGGCCTCTGGGGCCAACGTCCTGACTTTC	CASSPSASGANVLTF	NA	NA	TRBV18	TRBJ2-6
TGTGCCAGCAGCTTAGATTTTGGGAAGGGGTACGAGCAGTACTTC	CASSLDFGKGYEQYF	NA	NA	TRBV11-2	TRBJ2-7
TGCAGCGTTGTCCCGACGGGAAACACCATATATTTT	CSVVPTGNTIYF	NA	NA	TRBV29-1	TRBJ1-3
TGTGCCAGCAGCTCAAAAGCGACAGGGAAGAGGGTCACAGATACGCAGTATTTT	CASSSKATGKRVTDTQYF	TRBD1	NA	TRBV7-3	TRBJ2-3
TGTGCCAGCAGCTTAGGGCAGGGAGACTATGGCTACACCTTC	CASSLGQGDYGYTF	NA	NA	TRBV7-9	TRBJ1-2
TGTGCCAGCAGTGAGAAGGCCAGTTTATTCACTGAAGCTTTCTTT	CASSEKASLFTEAFF	NA	NA	TRBV6-1	TRBJ1-1
TGTGCCAGCAGTTTCCAAGGGACAGCCCATAACACCTTC	CASSFQGTAHNTF	TRBD1	NA	TRBV28	TRBJ1-2
TGTGCCAGCAGCTTGGCCCAGACAAAGGGAGGCTACACCTTC	CASSLAQTKGGYTF	NA	NA	TRBV5-6	TRBJ1-2
TGCAGCGAGAATCCATTCGTAGGGACAGTTATCTCTGGGGCCAACGTCCTGACTTTC	CSENPFVGTVISGANVLTF	TRBD1	NA	TRBV29-1	TRBJ2-6
TGTGCCAGCAGCTGGGACACCTACACCGGGGAGCTGTTTTTT	CASSWDTYTGELFF	NA	once	TRBV28	TRBJ2-2
TGTGCCAGCAGCCCACGACAAGGGGGGGCGCCTTATGGCTACACCTTC	CASSPRQGGAPYGYTF	NA	NA	TRBV7-8	TRBJ1-2
TGTGCCTGGAGCCCCAAGAACAGGGGACGCGCCGGGGAGCTGTTTTTT	CAWSPKNRGRAGELFF	TRBD1	NA	TRBV30	TRBJ2-2
TGTGCCAGCAGCTTATCTTTGAGGGGGGGCACAGATACGCAGTATTTT	CASSLSLRGGTDTQYF	NA	NA	TRBV7-8	TRBJ2-3
TGTGCCCGCTCAGAAGGGCCCCAAGAGACCCAGTACTTC	CARSEGPQETQYF	NA	NA	TRBV30	TRBJ2-5
TGTGCCAGCAGCGTAGGTAGTGGGGGCAAGAACACTGAAGCTTTCTTT	CASSVGSGGKNTEAFF	NA	NA	TRBV9	TRBJ1-1
TGTGCCAGCAGCTTAGAGGACAGGAGGGGACCTGAAGCTTTCTTT	CASSLEDRRGPEAFF	TRBD1	NA	TRBV7-9	TRBJ1-1
TGTGCCAGTAGCATCAGGGGGGGCTATGGCTACACCTTC	CASSIRGGYGYTF	TRBD1	NA	TRBV19	TRBJ1-2
TGTGCCATCAGTGCTTCAACAGGGATGGATGAAAAACTGTTTTTT	CAISASTGMDEKLFF	NA	few	TRBV10-3	TRBJ1-4
TGTGCCAGCAGATCGGAGGGGACTGAAGCTTTCTTT	CASRSEGTEAFF	NA	NA	TRBV28	TRBJ1-1
TGTGCCTCCCCGTTAGGGGGCGGTTATGGCTACACCTTC	CASPLGGGYGYTF	TRBD1	NA	TRBV30	TRBJ1-2
TGCAGCGTTAGGACGGCAAGCTCCTACGAGCAGTACTTC	CSVRTASSYEQYF	NA	NA	TRBV29-1	TRBJ2-7
TGTGCTAGCAGCTCCGGGACTAGCGAAGAGACCCAGTACTTC	CASSSGTSEETQYF	TRBD2	NA	TRBV7-7	TRBJ2-5
TGTGCCAGCAGTTTATCTTGGGCGGAAGGGGACAGTTATGGCTACACCTTC	CASSLSWAEGDSYGYTF	TRBD1	few	TRBV27	TRBJ1-2
TGCGCCAGCAGCCTTGGGGAGGGGTATGGCTACACCTTC	CASSLGEGYGYTF	NA	few	TRBV4-3	TRBJ1-2
TGTGCCAGCAGCTTCTCGAGGGAGAGAGGCTACACCTTC	CASSFSRERGYTF	NA	NA	TRBV7-8	TRBJ1-2
TGTGCCAGCAGTCTCTACGAGCAGTACTTC	CASSLYEQYF	NA	NA	TRBV2	TRBJ2-7
TGCGCCAGCAGTTATACCGGGACTGGCGAAAAACTGTTTTTT	CASSYTGTGEKLFF	NA	NA	TRBV6-5	TRBJ1-4
TGTGCCAGCAGCTGGTGGGGTTCCTACGAGCAGTACTTC	CASSWWGSYEQYF	NA	few	TRBV5-4	TRBJ2-7
TGTGCCAGCAGTTGGGAGCATGAAGCTTTCTTT	CASSWEHEAFF	NA	NA	TRBV28	TRBJ1-1
TGTGCCAGCAGCTTAGAAGGGTTCACCGGGGAGCTGTTTTTT	CASSLEGFTGELFF	NA	medium-sized	TRBV13	TRBJ2-2